The source of this T cell receptor (beta chain) is a study of vaccination effects on CD4 cells after COVID-19. Study at large: Two-dose BNT162b2 or mRNA-1273 vaccination was given to participants.

With respect to this clone: Its antigen is unknown.

Profiling relied on immunoSEQ multiplex PCR, and the TCRdb table lists in-frame clones only, not all of them. The sample holds about 61,000 clones, around 81% seen once. Using viral peptide pools, the ViraFEST assay grew out antigen-specific CD4+ T cells prior to sequencing. Subsequent to a culture period of more than 8 days, CD4+ T cells were isolated. Neither prior SARS-CoV-2 infection nor positive nucleocapsid antibodies were present in the vaccine recipients. The CDR3 length is 13 residues. Between the trimmed V and J ends, which lost 10 bases and 5 bases, there was a span of 17 bases. Germline V gene sequence: CDR1 SGHTA, CDR2 FQGTGA. Study-wide results and limits: Whether induced by infection or by vaccine, clones showed marked clonal contraction late after vaccination. Healthy vaccinees' vaccine-induced clones included only 1 of 255 cross-reacting with common cold coronaviruses.

Here the sequenced sample was CD4+ T cells from PBMCs cultured with HCoV-229E spike peptides, taken before COVID-19 vaccination. The rearrangement links TRBV7-3 to TRBJ2-5, with a weak D call TRBD2 (5 bases). The clonotype was recovered from a human donor who received a COVID-19 vaccine. CDR3 protein: CATHRAVGETQYF. The CDR3 nucleotides are TGTGCCACTCATAGAGCGGTGGGGGAGACCCAGTACTTC. Full variable domain (rest looked up from reference TRBV7-3 and TRBJ2-5): GAGVSQTPSNKVTEKGKYVELRCDPISGHTALYWYRQSLGQGPEFLIYFQGTGAADDSGLPNDRFFAVRPEGSVSTLKIQRTERGDSAVYLCATHRAVGETQYFGPGTRLLVL.